This is a list of T cell receptor beta chains from one sample in a study of a mutant IDH1 vaccine in newly diagnosed glioma. For these receptors, no antigen is known. Some clones are missing from TCRdb's copy, which holds only in-frame ones; the method was immunoSEQ multiplex PCR. Of about 38,000 clones in the sample, 75% to 85% were seen once. The material was PBMCs, obtained from a glioma patient whose treatment included an IDH1 peptide vaccine. The origin of the receptors is a man aged 35 to 55 with glioma. Both conserved end residues are trimmed from each CDR3.

TRBV11-2 ASSLSSQGLTGNTIY
TRBV4-3 ASSQETGLTDTQY
TRBV10-3 AISMDRTYGYT
TRBV7-2 ASSRPGTGQPQH
TRBV4-3 ASSQGRGPYEQY
TRBV18 ASSPGMNTEAF
TRBV5-4 ASSQVDSYEQY
TRBV6-1 ASSENQPQH
TRBV7-9 ASSLAESNEQF
TRBV5-1 ASRRDNTGELF
TRBV30 AWSAGGAGRQPQH